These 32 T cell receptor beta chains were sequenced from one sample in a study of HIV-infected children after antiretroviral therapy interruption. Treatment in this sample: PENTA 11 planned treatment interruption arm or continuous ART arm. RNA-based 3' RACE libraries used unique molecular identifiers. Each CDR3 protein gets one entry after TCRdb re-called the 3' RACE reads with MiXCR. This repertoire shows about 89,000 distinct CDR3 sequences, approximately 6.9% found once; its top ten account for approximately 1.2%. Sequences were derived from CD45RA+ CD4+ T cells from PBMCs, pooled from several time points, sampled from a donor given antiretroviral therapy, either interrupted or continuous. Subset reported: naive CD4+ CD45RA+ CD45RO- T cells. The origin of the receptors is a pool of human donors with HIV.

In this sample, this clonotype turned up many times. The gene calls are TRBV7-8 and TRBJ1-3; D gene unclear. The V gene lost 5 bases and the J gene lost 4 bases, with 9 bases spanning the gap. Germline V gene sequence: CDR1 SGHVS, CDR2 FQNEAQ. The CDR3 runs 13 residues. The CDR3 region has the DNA TGTGCCAGCAGCCTCAACACGGGAAACACCATATATTTT. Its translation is CASSLNTGNTIYF.

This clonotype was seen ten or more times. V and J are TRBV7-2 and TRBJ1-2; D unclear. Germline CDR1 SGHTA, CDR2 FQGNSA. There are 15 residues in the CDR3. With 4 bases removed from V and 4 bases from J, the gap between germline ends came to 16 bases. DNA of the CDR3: TGTGCCAGCAGCTCCTACACACCAGCCAGCTATGGCTACACCTTC. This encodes CASSSYTPASYGYTF.

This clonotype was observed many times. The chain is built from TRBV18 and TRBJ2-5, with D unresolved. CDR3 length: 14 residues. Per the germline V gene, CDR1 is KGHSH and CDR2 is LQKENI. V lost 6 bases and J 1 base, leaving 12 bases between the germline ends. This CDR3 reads CASSETILQETQYF. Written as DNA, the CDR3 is TGTGCCAGCTCGGAGACAATCCTCCAAGAGACCCAGTACTTC.

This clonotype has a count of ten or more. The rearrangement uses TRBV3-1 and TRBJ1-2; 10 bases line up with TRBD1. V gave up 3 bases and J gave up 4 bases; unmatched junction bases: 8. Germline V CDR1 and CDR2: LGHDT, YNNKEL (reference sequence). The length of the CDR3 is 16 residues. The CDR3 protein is CASSQEARQGAYGYTF. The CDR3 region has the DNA TGTGCCAGCAGCCAGGAGGCCCGACAGGGGGCCTATGGCTACACCTTC.

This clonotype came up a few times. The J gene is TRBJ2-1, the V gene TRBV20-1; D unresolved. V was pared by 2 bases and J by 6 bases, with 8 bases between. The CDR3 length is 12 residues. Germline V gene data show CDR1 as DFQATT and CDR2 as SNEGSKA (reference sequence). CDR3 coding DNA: TGCAGTGCTAGACGTATGCCCAATGAGCAGTTCTTC. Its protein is CSARRMPNEQFF.

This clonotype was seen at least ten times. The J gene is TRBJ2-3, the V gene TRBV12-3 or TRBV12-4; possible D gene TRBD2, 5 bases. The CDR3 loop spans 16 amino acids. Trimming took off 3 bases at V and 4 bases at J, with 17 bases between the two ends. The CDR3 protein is CASSFGGRVVSDTQYF. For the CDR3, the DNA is TGTGCCAGCAGTTTCGGAGGACGAGTCGTATCAGATACGCAGTATTTT.

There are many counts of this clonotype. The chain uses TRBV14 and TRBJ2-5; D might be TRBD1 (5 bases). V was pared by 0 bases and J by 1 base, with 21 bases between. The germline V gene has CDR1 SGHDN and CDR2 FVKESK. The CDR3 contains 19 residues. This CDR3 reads CASSQENLVRAPLQETQYF. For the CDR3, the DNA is TGTGCCAGCAGCCAAGAGAACTTAGTCAGGGCCCCACTCCAAGAGACCCAGTACTTC.

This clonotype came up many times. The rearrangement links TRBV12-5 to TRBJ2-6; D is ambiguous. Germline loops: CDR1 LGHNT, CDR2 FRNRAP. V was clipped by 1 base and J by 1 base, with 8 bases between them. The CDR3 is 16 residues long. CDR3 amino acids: CASGLGITSGANVLTF. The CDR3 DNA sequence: TGTGCTAGTGGTTTGGGGATCACGTCTGGGGCCAACGTCCTGACTTTC.

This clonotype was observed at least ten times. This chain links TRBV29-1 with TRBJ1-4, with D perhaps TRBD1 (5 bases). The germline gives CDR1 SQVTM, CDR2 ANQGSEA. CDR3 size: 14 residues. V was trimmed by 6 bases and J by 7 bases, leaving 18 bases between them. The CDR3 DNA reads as TGCAGCGTGGTAAGGGGTTCCTTAAGTGAAAAACTGTTTTTT. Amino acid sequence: CSVVRGSLSEKLFF.

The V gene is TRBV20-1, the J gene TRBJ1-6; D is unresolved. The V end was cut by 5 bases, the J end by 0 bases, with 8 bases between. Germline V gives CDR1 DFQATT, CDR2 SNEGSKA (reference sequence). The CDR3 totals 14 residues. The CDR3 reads CSAPVSSYNSPLHF. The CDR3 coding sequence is TGCAGTGCTCCTGTTAGCTCCTATAATTCACCCCTCCACTTT.

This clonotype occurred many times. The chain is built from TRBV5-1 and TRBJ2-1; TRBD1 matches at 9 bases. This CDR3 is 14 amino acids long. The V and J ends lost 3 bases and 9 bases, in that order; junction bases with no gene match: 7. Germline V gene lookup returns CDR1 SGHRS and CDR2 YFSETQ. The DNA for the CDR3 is TGCGCCAGCAGCTCCTTACAGGGGGCCGGTGAGCAGTTCTTC. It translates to CASSSLQGAGEQFF.

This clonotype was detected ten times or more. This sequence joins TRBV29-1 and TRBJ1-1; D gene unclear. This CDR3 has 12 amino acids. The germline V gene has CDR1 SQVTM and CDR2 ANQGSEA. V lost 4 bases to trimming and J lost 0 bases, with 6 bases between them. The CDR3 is CSVGRMNTEAFF. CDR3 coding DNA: TGCAGCGTTGGGCGCATGAACACTGAAGCTTTCTTT.

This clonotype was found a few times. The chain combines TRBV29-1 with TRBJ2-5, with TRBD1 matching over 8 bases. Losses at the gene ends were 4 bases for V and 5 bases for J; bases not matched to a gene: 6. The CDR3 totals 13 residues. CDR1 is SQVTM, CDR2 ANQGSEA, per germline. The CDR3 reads CSVASGGLETQYF. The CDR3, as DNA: TGCAGCGTTGCGTCAGGGGGCTTGGAGACCCAGTACTTC.

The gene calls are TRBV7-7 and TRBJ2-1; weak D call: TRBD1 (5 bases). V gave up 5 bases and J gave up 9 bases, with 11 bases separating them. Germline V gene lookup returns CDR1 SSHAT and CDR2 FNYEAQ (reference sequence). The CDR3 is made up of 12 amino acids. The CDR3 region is CASSPSQGEQFF. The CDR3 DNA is TGTGCCAGCAGCCCCAGCCAGGGTGAGCAGTTCTTC.

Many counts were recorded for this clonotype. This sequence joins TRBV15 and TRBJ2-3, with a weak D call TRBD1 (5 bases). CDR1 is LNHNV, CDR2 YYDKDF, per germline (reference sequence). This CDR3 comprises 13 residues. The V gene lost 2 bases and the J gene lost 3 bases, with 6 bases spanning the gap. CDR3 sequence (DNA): TGTGCCACCAGCAGACCAGGGACAGATACGCAGTATTTT. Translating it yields CATSRPGTDTQYF.

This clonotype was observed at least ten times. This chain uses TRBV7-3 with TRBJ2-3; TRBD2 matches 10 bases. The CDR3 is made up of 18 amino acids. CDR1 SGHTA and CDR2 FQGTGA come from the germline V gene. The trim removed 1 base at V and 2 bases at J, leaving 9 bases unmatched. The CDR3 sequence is CASSLIGASGGNTDTQYF. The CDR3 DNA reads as TGTGCCAGCAGCTTAATTGGCGCTAGCGGGGGTAACACAGATACGCAGTATTTT.

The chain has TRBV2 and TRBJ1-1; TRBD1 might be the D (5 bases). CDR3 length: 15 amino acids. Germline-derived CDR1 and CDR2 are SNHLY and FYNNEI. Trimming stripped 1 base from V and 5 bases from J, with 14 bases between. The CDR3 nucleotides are TGTGCCAGCAGTGAAGTTTGGTGGGGGAATACTGAAGCTTTCTTT. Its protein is CASSEVWWGNTEAFF.

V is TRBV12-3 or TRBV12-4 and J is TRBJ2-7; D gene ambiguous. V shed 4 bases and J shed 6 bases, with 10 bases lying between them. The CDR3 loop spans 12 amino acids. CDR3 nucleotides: TGTGCCAGCAGTTCCCAGATAGGCGAGCAGTACTTC. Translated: CASSSQIGEQYF.

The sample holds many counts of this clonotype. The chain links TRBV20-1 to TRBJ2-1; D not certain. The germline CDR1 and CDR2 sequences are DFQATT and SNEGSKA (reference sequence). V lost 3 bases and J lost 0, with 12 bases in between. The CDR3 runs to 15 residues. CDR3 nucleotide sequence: TGCAGTGCTAGGAGGATCTCGAGCTCCTACAATGAGCAGTTCTTC. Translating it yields CSARRISSSYNEQFF.

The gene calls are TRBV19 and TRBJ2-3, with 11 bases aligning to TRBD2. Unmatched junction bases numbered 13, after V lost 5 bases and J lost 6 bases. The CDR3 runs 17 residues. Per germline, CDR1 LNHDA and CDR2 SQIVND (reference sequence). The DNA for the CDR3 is TGTGCCAGTAGTTCCTTTACCGGGACTAGCGGCGACGATACGCAGTATTTT. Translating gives CASSSFTGTSGDDTQYF.

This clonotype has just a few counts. CDR3 in DNA: TGTGCCAGCAGTACCGGGACAGGCCCTCGTGAGCAGTTCTTC. Residues: CASSTGTGPREQFF. The V call is TRBV6-7, the J call TRBJ2-1; TRBD1 agrees at 8 bases. TRBV6-7 is recorded as an ORF, its role being uncertain. This CDR3 spans 14 amino acids. The V segment lost 5 bases and the J segment 9 bases; nucleotides outside the gene matches: 9.

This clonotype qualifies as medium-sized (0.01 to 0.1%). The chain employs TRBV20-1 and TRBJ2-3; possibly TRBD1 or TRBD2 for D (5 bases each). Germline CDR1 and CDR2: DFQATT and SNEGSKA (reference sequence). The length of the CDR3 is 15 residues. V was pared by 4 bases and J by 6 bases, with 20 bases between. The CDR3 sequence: CSAKPPGHGADTQYF. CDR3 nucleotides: TGCAGTGCTAAGCCGCCTGGACACGGGGCGGATACGCAGTATTTT.

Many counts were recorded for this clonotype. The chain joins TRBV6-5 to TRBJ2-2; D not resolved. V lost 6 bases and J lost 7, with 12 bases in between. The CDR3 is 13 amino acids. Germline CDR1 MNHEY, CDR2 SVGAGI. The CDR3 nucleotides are TGTGCCAGCAGACCAACGTACATCGGGGAGCTGTTTTTT. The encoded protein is CASRPTYIGELFF.

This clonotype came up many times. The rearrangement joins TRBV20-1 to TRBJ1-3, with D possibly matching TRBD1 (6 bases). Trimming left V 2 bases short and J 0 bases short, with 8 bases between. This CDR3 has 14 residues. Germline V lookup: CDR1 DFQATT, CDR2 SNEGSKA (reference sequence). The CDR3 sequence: CSARRGDSGNTIYF. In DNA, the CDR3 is TGCAGTGCTAGAAGGGGGGACTCTGGAAACACCATATATTTT.

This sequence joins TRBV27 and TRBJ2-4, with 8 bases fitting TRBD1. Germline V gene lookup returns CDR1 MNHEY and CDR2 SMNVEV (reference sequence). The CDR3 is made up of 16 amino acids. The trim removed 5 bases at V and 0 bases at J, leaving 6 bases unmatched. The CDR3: CASSQDRGLAKNIQYF. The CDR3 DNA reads TGTGCCAGCAGTCAAGACAGGGGCCTAGCCAAAAACATTCAGTACTTC.

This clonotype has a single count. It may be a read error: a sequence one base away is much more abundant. CDR3 nucleotide sequence: TGTGCCACCAGTGATTTGACTGAGCAGTTCTTC. It is translated as CATSDLTEQFF. J is TRBJ2-1 and V is TRBV24-1, with D hard to call. Germline V CDR1 and CDR2: KGHDR, SFDVKD. The CDR3 runs to 11 residues. Trimming removed 0 bases from V and 9 bases from J, with 2 bases in between.

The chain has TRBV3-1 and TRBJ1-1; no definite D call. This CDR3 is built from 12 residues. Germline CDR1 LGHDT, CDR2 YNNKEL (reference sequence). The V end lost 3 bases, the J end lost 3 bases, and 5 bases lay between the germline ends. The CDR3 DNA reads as TGTGCCAGCAGCCAGGGGTACACTGAAGCTTTCTTT. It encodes CASSQGYTEAFF.

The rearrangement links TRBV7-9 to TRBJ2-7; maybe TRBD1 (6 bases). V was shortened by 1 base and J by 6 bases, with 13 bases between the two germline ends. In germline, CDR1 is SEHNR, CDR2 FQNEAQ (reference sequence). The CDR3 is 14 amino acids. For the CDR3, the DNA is TGTGCCAGCAGCTTAGTGCCAGGGGTTCGCGAGCAGTACTTC. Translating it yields CASSLVPGVREQYF. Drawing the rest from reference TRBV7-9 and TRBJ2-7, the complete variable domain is DTGVSQNPRHKITKRGQNVTFRCDPISEHNRLYWYRQTLGQGPEFLTYFQNEAQLEKSRLLSDRFSAERPKGSFSTLEIQRTEQGDSAMYLCASSLVPGVREQYFGPGTRLTVT.

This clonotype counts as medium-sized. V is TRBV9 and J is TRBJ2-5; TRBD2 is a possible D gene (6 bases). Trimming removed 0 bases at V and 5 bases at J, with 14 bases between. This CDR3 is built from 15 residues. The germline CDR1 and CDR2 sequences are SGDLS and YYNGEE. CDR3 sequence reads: CASSVGFGGAETQYF. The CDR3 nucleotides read TGTGCCAGCAGCGTAGGTTTCGGGGGAGCGGAGACCCAGTACTTC.

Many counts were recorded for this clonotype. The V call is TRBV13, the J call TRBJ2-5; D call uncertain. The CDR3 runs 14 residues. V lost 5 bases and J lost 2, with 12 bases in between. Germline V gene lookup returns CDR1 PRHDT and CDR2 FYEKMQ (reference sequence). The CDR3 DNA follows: TGTGCCAGCAGCCTGGGCGACACACAAGAGACCCAGTACTTC. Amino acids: CASSLGDTQETQYF.

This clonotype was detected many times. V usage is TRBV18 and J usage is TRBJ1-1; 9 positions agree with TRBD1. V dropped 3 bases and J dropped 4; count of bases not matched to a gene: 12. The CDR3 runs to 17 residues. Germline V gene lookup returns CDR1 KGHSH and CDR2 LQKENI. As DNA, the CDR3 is TGTGCCAGCTCACCCGTCCCGGGACAGGGCCGGAGCACTGAAGCTTTCTTT. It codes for CASSPVPGQGRSTEAFF.

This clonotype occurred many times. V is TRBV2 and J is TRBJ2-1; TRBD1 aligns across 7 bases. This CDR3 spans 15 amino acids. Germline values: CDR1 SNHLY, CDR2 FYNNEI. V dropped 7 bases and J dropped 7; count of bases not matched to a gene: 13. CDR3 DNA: TGTGCCAGCACCGATGACAGGGAGAGTCGGAATGAGCAGTTCTTC. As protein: CASTDDRESRNEQFF.